This TCR beta chain was sequenced during a study of blood T cell repertoires in COVID-19. J gave up 0 bases and V 4 bases, and 8 bases lay outside the gene matches. Germline assignment: CDR1 SGHRS and CDR2 YFSETQ. The length of the CDR3 is 18 residues. Authors' data handling: The authors estimated nucleated cell counts from reference gene primer amplification. Measured with immunoSEQ multiplex PCR; TCRdb has only the in-frame clones, and not every one. D and trimming were read from the DNA, whereas the V and J calls and clone size are those reported in that table. The sample comprises about 210,000 clones, about nine tenths of which are singletons, and about 5% rests with the top ten.

The source of this sequence is a woman aged 40 to 50 with acute or convalescent COVID-19. Sequencing was done on a sample of peripheral blood. The V gene is TRBV5-1, the J gene TRBJ2-3; 13 nucleotides match TRBD2. CDR3 coding DNA: TGCGCCAGCAGCGCCGGGACTAGCGGGGTTAGGAGCACAGATACGCAGTATTTT. Protein sequence: CASSAGTSGVRSTDTQYF.